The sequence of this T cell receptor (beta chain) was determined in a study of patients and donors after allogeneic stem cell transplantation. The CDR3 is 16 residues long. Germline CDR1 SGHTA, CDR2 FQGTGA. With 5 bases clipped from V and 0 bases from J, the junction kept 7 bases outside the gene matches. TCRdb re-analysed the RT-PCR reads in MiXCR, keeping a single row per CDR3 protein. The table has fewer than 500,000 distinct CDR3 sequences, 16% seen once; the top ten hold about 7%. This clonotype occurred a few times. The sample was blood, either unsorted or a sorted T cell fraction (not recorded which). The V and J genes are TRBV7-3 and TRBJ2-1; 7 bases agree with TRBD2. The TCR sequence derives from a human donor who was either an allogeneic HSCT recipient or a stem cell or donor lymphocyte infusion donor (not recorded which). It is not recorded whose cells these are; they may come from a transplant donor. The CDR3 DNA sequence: TGTGCCAGCAGCCCGCGAGCGGGACCCTCCTACAATGAGCAGTTCTTC. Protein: CASSPRAGPSYNEQFF.